One T cell receptor beta chain is described in this entry. This CDR3 is built from 15 residues. Germline V gene sequence: CDR1 SGHAT, CDR2 FQNNGV. The J segment lost 5 bases and the V segment lost 5 bases, leaving 6 bases of the junction unmatched. These data come from a study of blood T cell repertoires in COVID-19. In the study overall: Samples representing acute and convalescent COVID-19 were sourced from the United States, Italy and Spain.

In the original workflow: Amplified reference gene primers provided the basis for estimating nucleated cell counts. This table comes from immunoSEQ multiplex PCR, and its TCRdb copy is limited to in-frame clones, with some not included. D and trimming come from the DNA, and the V and J calls and clone size come from that table. The sample lists some 100,000 clones; around 79% were seen once. This chain links TRBV11-2 with TRBJ1-4; 9 nucleotides align to TRBD1. The sequence was obtained from a man aged 45-65 years with acute or convalescent COVID-19. Sequencing was carried out using peripheral blood. CDR3: CASSGPGQGNEKLFF. For the CDR3, the DNA is TGTGCCAGCAGCGGTCCGGGACAGGGAAATGAAAAACTGTTTTTT.